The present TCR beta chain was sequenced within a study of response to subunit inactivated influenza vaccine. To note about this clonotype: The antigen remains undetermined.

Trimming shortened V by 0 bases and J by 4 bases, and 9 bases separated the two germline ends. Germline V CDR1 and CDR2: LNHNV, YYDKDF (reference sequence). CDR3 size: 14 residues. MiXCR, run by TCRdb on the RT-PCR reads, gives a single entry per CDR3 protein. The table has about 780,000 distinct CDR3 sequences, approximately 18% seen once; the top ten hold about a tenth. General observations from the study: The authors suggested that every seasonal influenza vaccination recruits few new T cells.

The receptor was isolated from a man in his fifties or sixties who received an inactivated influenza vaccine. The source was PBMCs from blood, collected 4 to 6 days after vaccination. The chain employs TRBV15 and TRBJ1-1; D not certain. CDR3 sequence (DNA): TGTGCCACCAGCAGAGATCGTCAGGCCACTGAAGCTTTCTTT. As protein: CATSRDRQATEAFF.